This T cell receptor (beta chain) is drawn from a study of blood T cell repertoires in COVID-19. Study as a whole: The United States, Italy and Spain supplied acute and convalescent COVID-19 samples.

Authors' processing steps: The authors estimated nucleated cell counts from reference gene primer amplification. Some clones are missing from TCRdb's copy, which holds only in-frame ones; the method was immunoSEQ multiplex PCR. That table gives V, J and clone size, and the DNA gave D and trimming. This table holds approximately 320,000 clones, under 90% found once. Seattle-derived patients entered the study during active infection and were followed longitudinally. The clonotype comes from a woman aged 25 to 45 with COVID-19, enrolled during active disease. Material for sequencing was peripheral blood.

The CDR3 DNA follows: TGCGCCAGCAGCTTGTTGGCCCAGGGGCGAGAGACCCAGTACTTC. Amino acid sequence: CASSLLAQGRETQYF. The chain recombines TRBV5-1 with TRBJ2-5; D perhaps matches TRBD1 (6 bases). This CDR3 region has 15 residues. Germline CDR1 is SGHRS and CDR2 is YFSETQ. Trimming took off 1 base at V and 4 bases at J, with 14 bases between the two ends.